This entry lists 24 T cell receptor beta chains sequenced from one sample in a study of blood T cell repertoires in COVID-19. TCRdb keeps only in-frame clones here, not all; method: immunoSEQ multiplex PCR. Of around 60,000 clones listed, about 89% are singletons. The sample taken for sequencing was peripheral blood. These receptors were obtained from a woman aged 55 to 70 with active COVID-19.

Here the CDR3 DNA reads TGTGCCAGCAGCCTAGGGGGGGGCAGAAACACCATATATTTT. Residues: CASSLGGGRNTIYF. The rearrangement links TRBV28 to TRBJ1-3, with TRBD1 as a possible D gene (6 bases). This CDR3 region has 14 residues. V lost 6 bases to trimming and J lost 5 bases, with 14 bases between them. Per germline, CDR1 MDHEN and CDR2 SYDVKM. Looking up the rest from reference TRBV28 and TRBJ1-3 gives the full variable domain: DVKVTQSSRYLVKRTGEKVFLECVQDMDHENMFWYRQDPGLGLRLIYFSYDVKMKEKGDIPEGYSVSREKKERFSLILESASTNQTSMYLCASSLGGGRNTIYFGEGSWLTVV.

This clone was seen a single time. This chain connects TRBV4-3 to TRBJ2-2; D not resolved. V lost 0 bases and J 5 bases, leaving 7 bases between the germline ends. Germline CDR1 is LGHNA and CDR2 is YSLEER. The CDR3 sequence is 14 residues long. Here the CDR3 reads CASSQDPVTGELFF. The CDR3 DNA follows: TGCGCCAGCAGCCAAGATCCAGTGACCGGGGAGCTGTTTTTT.

This clone was seen a single time. The CDR3 protein is CSVYDREETQYF. The CDR3 DNA sequence: TGCAGCGTTTACGACAGGGAAGAGACCCAGTACTTC. The chain recombines TRBV29-1 with TRBJ2-5; 7 nucleotides line up with TRBD1. The CDR3 totals 12 residues. V shed 5 bases and J 3 bases; nucleotides not matched to a gene: 3. Germline V gives CDR1 SQVTM, CDR2 ANQGSEA.

The chain links TRBV7-8 to TRBJ1-6; 9 nucleotides agree with TRBD1. After removal of 5 bases from V and 10 bases from J, the junction contained 18 bases not matched to a gene. The CDR3 loop spans 18 amino acids. Germline V lookup: CDR1 SGHVS, CDR2 FQNEAQ. The DNA for the CDR3 is TGTGCCAGCAGCCCTCCTTCCCCGTTACAGGGGGCTGGGTCACCCCTCCACTTT. Translated, it gives CASSPPSPLQGAGSPLHF.

The chain has TRBV6-5 and TRBJ1-6; D is unresolved. V lost 4 bases, J lost 8 bases, and 6 bases lay in between. Per germline, CDR1 MNHEY and CDR2 SVGAGI. This CDR3 contains 12 residues. The CDR3 sequence: CASSFLDSPLHF. CDR3 DNA: TGTGCCAGCAGTTTCCTTGATTCACCCCTCCACTTT.

The chain joins TRBV6-5 to TRBJ2-5; possible D gene TRBD1, 6 bases. CDR1 is MNHEY and CDR2 is SVGAGI in the germline V gene. Trimming removed 6 bases from V and 0 bases from J, with 11 bases in between. The CDR3 spans 14 residues. This CDR3 reads CASRDTGYQETQYF. In DNA form, the CDR3 reads TGTGCCAGCAGGGATACAGGGTACCAAGAGACCCAGTACTTC.

The chain combines TRBV5-1 with TRBJ1-3; 7 nucleotides match TRBD1. CDR3 size: 12 residues. V was pared by 3 bases and J by 7 bases, with 1 base of the junction left unmatched. CDR1 and CDR2 from the germline V gene are SGHRS and YFSETQ. CDR3 sequence (DNA): TGCGCCAGCAGCTCACAGGGGAACACCATATATTTT. Translating gives CASSSQGNTIYF.

V and J are TRBV19 and TRBJ2-1; D gene uncertain. Per germline, CDR1 LNHDA and CDR2 SQIVND (reference sequence). Trimming removed 1 base from V and 4 bases from J, with 8 bases in between. The CDR3 is 14 residues long. This CDR3 reads CASSIGAEYNEQFF. DNA for the CDR3: TGTGCCAGTAGTATAGGGGCAGAATACAATGAGCAGTTCTTC.

V usage is TRBV4-1 and J usage is TRBJ2-3; TRBD2 might be the D (6 bases). Germline V CDR1 and CDR2: MGHRA, YSYEKL. Trimming pared 4 bases from V and 9 bases from J, leaving 20 bases between. The CDR3 has 15 residues. CDR3 residues: CASSPGDSDLGTQYF. DNA of the CDR3: TGCGCCAGCAGCCCTGGGGACTCGGACTTAGGGACGCAGTATTTT.

This chain joins TRBV9 and TRBJ2-3; 9 bases line up with TRBD1. The junction had 3 bases not matched to a gene; V was cut back by 0 bases and J by 4 bases. Germline loops: CDR1 SGDLS, CDR2 YYNGEE. The CDR3 covers 15 residues. The CDR3 DNA reads TGTGCCAGCAGCGTAGGACAGGGGGGCCCAGATACGCAGTATTTT. It codes for CASSVGQGGPDTQYF.

V gene TRBV5-4 combines with J gene TRBJ2-5; 11 nucleotides line up with TRBD2. V lost 7 bases, J lost 5 bases, and 7 bases stayed unmatched. Germline V lookup: CDR1 SGHNT, CDR2 YYREEE (reference sequence). The CDR3 spans 14 residues. The CDR3, as DNA: TGTGCCAGCTCGGTAGCGGGGGGGTTCGAGACCCAGTACTTC. This gives the protein CASSVAGGFETQYF. The complete variable domain, with remaining parts taken from reference TRBV5-4 and TRBJ2-5, reads ETGVTQSPTHLIKTRGQQVTLRCSSQSGHNTVSWYQQALGQGPQFIFQYYREEENGRGNFPPRFSGLQFPNYSSELNVNALELDDSALYLCASSVAGGFETQYFGPGTRLLVL.

V usage is TRBV3-1 (or the pseudogene TRBV3-2) and J usage is TRBJ2-5, with D hard to call. The germline V gene has CDR1 LGHDT and CDR2 YNNKEL (reference sequence). The CDR3 length is 12 residues. The V end lost 3 bases, the J end lost 0 bases, and 2 bases lay between the germline ends. In DNA, the CDR3 is TGTGCCAGCAGCCACAACCAAGAGACCCAGTACTTC. This sequence encodes CASSHNQETQYF.

The rearrangement joins TRBV6-5 to TRBJ1-5; D is unresolved. Germline CDR1 and CDR2: MNHEY and SVGAGI. V lost 2 bases, J lost 4 bases, and 9 bases lay in between. The CDR3 contains 14 residues. The CDR3 DNA reads as TGTGCCAGCAGTTACGCAACAACAAATCAGCCCCAGCATTTT. Amino acids: CASSYATTNQPQHF.

The V and J genes are TRBV6-5 and TRBJ2-1; D remains unclear. CDR1 and CDR2 from the germline V gene are MNHEY and SVGAGI. This CDR3 spans 14 amino acids. The V end lost 8 bases, the J end lost 3 bases, and 14 bases lay between the germline ends. The CDR3 region is CASPPEAYYNEQFF. Here the CDR3 DNA reads TGTGCCAGCCCACCAGAGGCGTACTACAATGAGCAGTTCTTC.

DNA for the CDR3: TGTGCCAGCAGCCAAGGATACAGGGGGCACTATGGAAACACCATATATTTT. Translating it yields CASSQGYRGHYGNTIYF. The V gene is TRBV3-1 (or the pseudogene TRBV3-2), the J gene TRBJ1-3, with 9 bases fitting TRBD1. This CDR3 is 17 amino acids long. V dropped 1 base and J dropped 3; count of bases not matched to a gene: 7. Germline V gene data show CDR1 as LGHDT and CDR2 as YNNKEL (reference sequence).

The chain is built from TRBV3-1 (or the pseudogene TRBV3-2) and TRBJ1-1; D uncertain. Germline V lookup: CDR1 LGHDT, CDR2 YNNKEL (reference sequence). Between the trimmed V and J ends, which lost 0 bases and 8 bases, there was a span of 7 bases. The CDR3 sequence is 12 residues long. DNA for the CDR3: TGTGCCAGCAGCCAAGATTTGGCCGAAGCTTTCTTT. Translating gives CASSQDLAEAFF.

The chain carries TRBV5-1 and TRBJ2-7; 10 bases align to TRBD2. Germline V gives CDR1 SGHRS, CDR2 YFSETQ. The V segment lost 3 bases and the J segment 0 bases; nucleotides outside the gene matches: 0. The CDR3 has 14 residues. This chain's CDR3 is CASSSSGGSYEQYF. The CDR3 region has the DNA TGCGCCAGCAGCTCTAGCGGGGGCTCCTACGAGCAGTACTTC.

The chain recombines TRBV7-8 with TRBJ1-6, with 8 bases lining up with TRBD1. V lost 5 bases, J lost 7 bases, and 10 bases stayed unmatched. The germline V gene encodes CDR1 SGHVS and CDR2 FQNEAQ. The CDR3 spans 16 residues. The CDR3 reads CASSQTGQGTNSPLHF. The CDR3 DNA is TGTGCCAGCAGCCAAACCGGACAGGGTACGAATTCACCCCTCCACTTT.

J is TRBJ1-2 and V is TRBV18, with D possibly TRBD1 on 6 matching bases. The CDR3 spans 14 residues. Germline values: CDR1 KGHSH, CDR2 LQKENI. V was pared by 6 bases and J by 1 base, with 12 bases between. CDR3 region: CASSLGRGNYGYTF. The CDR3 DNA is TGTGCCAGCTCCCTCGGCAGGGGTAACTATGGCTACACCTTC.

This clone has just one count. This sequence joins TRBV5-5 and TRBJ2-7; tentatively, D is TRBD2 (6 bases). In germline, CDR1 is SGHKS, CDR2 YYEKEE (reference sequence). V lost 4 bases to trimming and J lost 6 bases, with 11 bases between them. This CDR3 is built from 12 residues. The CDR3 sequence is CASSPTSLEQYF. The CDR3 region has the DNA TGTGCCAGCAGCCCCACTAGCCTCGAGCAGTACTTC.

The chain recombines TRBV19 with TRBJ1-3; D remains unclear. Germline V gene lookup returns CDR1 LNHDA and CDR2 SQIVND (reference sequence). V was shortened by 7 bases and J by 0 bases, with 13 bases between the two germline ends. CDR3 length: 15 residues. The CDR3: CASKQDHSSGNTIYF. CDR3 nucleotides: TGTGCCAGTAAGCAGGATCACAGCTCTGGAAACACCATATATTTT.

This sequence joins TRBV6-5 and TRBJ2-1, with 7 bases fitting TRBD2. The CDR3 is made up of 13 amino acids. Trimming took 7 bases from V and 10 from J; bases not matched to a gene: 10. Germline V gene lookup returns CDR1 MNHEY and CDR2 SVGAGI. CDR3 region: CASTLASGGEQFF. The CDR3 DNA reads TGTGCCAGCACCCTGGCTAGCGGCGGAGAGCAGTTCTTC.

The gene calls are TRBV5-6 and TRBJ2-5; D possibly corresponds to TRBD1 (5 bases). This CDR3 region has 15 residues. V lost 1 base and J 4 bases, leaving 14 bases between the germline ends. Per germline, CDR1 SGHDT and CDR2 YYEEEE. The CDR3 spells CASSLRGGTGETQYF. The CDR3 bases are TGTGCCAGCAGCTTGAGGGGCGGTACGGGAGAGACCCAGTACTTC. The variable domain in full, completed from reference TRBV5-6 and TRBJ2-5, reads DAGVTQSPTHLIKTRGQQVTLRCSPKSGHDTVSWYQQALGQGPQFIFQYYEEEERQRGNFPDRFSGHQFPNYSSELNVNALLLGDSALYLCASSLRGGTGETQYFGPGTRLLVL.

V is TRBV24-1 and J is TRBJ1-2; D is possibly TRBD1 (5 bases). Trimming cost V 9 bases and J 5 bases, with 9 bases left between them. Germline V gives CDR1 KGHDR, CDR2 SFDVKD. The CDR3 sequence is 11 residues long. The CDR3 loop reads CATGEGYGYTF. The CDR3 DNA reads TGTGCCACCGGGGAGGGGTATGGCTACACCTTC.